Listed below are T cell receptor beta chains from one sample, sequenced in a study of blood T cell repertoires in COVID-19. The method was immunoSEQ multiplex PCR; TCRdb's version includes in-frame clones alone and lacks a portion of them. This sample has about 380,000 clones; approximately 90% occur once, and the top ten carry 1.2%. Sequenced input: PBMCs or T cells enriched from blood (not recorded which). These TCRs come from a woman under 30 who had recovered from COVID-19. Each CDR3 is given with its conserved first and last residue. Each record gives: J gene, clone size, V gene, D gene, CDR3 protein, CDR3 DNA. D genes are given only for firm matches. Only part of the rows carry a size: once, few, many, or a class if the clone is expanded.

j_gene: TRBJ1-3; abundance: -; v_gene: TRBV5-6; d_gene: TRBD1; CDR3aa: CASSLTGVSGNTIYF; CDR3nt: TGTGCCAGCAGCTTGACAGGGGTATCTGGAAACACCATATATTTT
j_gene: TRBJ2-7; abundance: -; v_gene: TRBV4-2; d_gene: TRBD1; CDR3aa: CASSQERTGTIVYF; CDR3nt: TGTGCCAGCAGCCAAGAGCGGACAGGTACTATAGTTTACTTC
j_gene: TRBJ2-2; abundance: once; v_gene: TRBV9; d_gene: TRBD2; CDR3aa: CASSVEGLAGKNTGELFF; CDR3nt: TGTGCCAGCAGCGTAGAGGGACTAGCGGGGAAGAACACCGGGGAGCTGTTTTTT
j_gene: TRBJ2-2; abundance: -; v_gene: TRBV7-2; d_gene: -; CDR3aa: CASAGTGELFF; CDR3nt: TGTGCCTCCGCAGGGACCGGGGAGCTGTTTTTT
j_gene: TRBJ1-1; abundance: -; v_gene: TRBV2; d_gene: -; CDR3aa: CASSTGYTEAFF; CDR3nt: TGTGCCAGCAGTACAGGGTACACTGAAGCTTTCTTT
j_gene: TRBJ1-4; abundance: few; v_gene: TRBV7-2; d_gene: -; CDR3aa: CASSQYRVANEKLFF; CDR3nt: TGTGCCAGCAGCCAGTACAGGGTGGCTAATGAAAAACTGTTTTTT
j_gene: TRBJ1-1; abundance: -; v_gene: TRBV10-3; d_gene: TRBD1; CDR3aa: CAILRTGGLDTEAFF; CDR3nt: TGTGCCATCCTCCGCACAGGGGGCCTGGACACTGAAGCTTTCTTT
j_gene: TRBJ2-3; abundance: -; v_gene: TRBV29-1; d_gene: TRBD2; CDR3aa: CSVDSGGSGADTQYF; CDR3nt: TGCAGCGTTGATTCGGGGGGAAGTGGTGCAGATACGCAGTATTTT
j_gene: TRBJ2-6; abundance: -; v_gene: TRBV7-8; d_gene: -; CDR3aa: CASSSQQVSHSGANVLTF; CDR3nt: TGTGCCAGCAGCTCGCAACAGGTTTCCCATTCTGGGGCCAACGTCCTGACTTTC
j_gene: TRBJ2-4; abundance: -; v_gene: TRBV13; d_gene: TRBD2; CDR3aa: CASSLGSTSGVKNIQYF; CDR3nt: TGTGCCAGCAGCTTAGGCAGTACTAGCGGGGTCAAAAACATTCAGTACTTC
j_gene: TRBJ2-5; abundance: -; v_gene: TRBV5-1; d_gene: TRBD2; CDR3aa: CASSSDTSLAGGPQETQYF; CDR3nt: TGCGCCAGCAGCTCGGATACCTCACTAGCGGGGGGGCCCCAAGAGACCCAGTACTTC
j_gene: TRBJ2-2; abundance: -; v_gene: TRBV7-9; d_gene: TRBD1; CDR3aa: CASSATGGGTGELFF; CDR3nt: TGTGCCAGCAGCGCCACAGGGGGCGGAACCGGGGAGCTGTTTTTT
j_gene: TRBJ1-2; abundance: -; v_gene: TRBV7-2; d_gene: -; CDR3aa: CASSLANTNYGYTF; CDR3nt: TGTGCCAGCAGCTTAGCTAACACCAACTATGGCTACACCTTC
j_gene: TRBJ2-7; abundance: -; v_gene: TRBV6-5; d_gene: TRBD1; CDR3aa: CASGSRDRAYEQYF; CDR3nt: TGTGCCAGCGGGTCGAGGGACAGAGCCTACGAGCAGTACTTC
j_gene: TRBJ1-1; abundance: -; v_gene: TRBV12-5; d_gene: TRBD1; CDR3aa: CASGLVLSQGRTEAFF; CDR3nt: TGTGCTAGTGGTTTGGTACTGTCACAGGGGAGGACTGAAGCTTTCTTT
j_gene: TRBJ1-1; abundance: -; v_gene: TRBV18; d_gene: -; CDR3aa: CASSQDRNTEAFF; CDR3nt: TGTGCCAGCTCCCAGGACAGGAACACTGAAGCTTTCTTT
j_gene: TRBJ1-3; abundance: -; v_gene: TRBV9; d_gene: -; CDR3aa: CASSVEAGASGNTIYF; CDR3nt: TGTGCCAGCAGCGTAGAGGCAGGGGCGTCTGGAAACACCATATATTTT
j_gene: TRBJ1-5; abundance: once; v_gene: TRBV7-2; d_gene: -; CDR3aa: CASSRGVGQPQHF; CDR3nt: TGTGCCAGCAGCCGGGGGGTCGGACAGCCCCAGCATTTT
j_gene: TRBJ1-6; abundance: -; v_gene: TRBV19; d_gene: TRBD1; CDR3aa: CASSIGTGSPLHF; CDR3nt: TGTGCCAGTAGTATAGGGACAGGCTCACCCCTCCACTTT
j_gene: TRBJ2-5; abundance: -; v_gene: TRBV30; d_gene: TRBD2; CDR3aa: CAWSVGSGGQETQYF; CDR3nt: TGTGCCTGGAGTGTCGGTAGCGGGGGACAAGAGACCCAGTACTTC
j_gene: TRBJ1-3; abundance: -; v_gene: TRBV2; d_gene: -; CDR3aa: CASSPWLSGNTIYF; CDR3nt: TGTGCCAGCAGTCCTTGGCTGTCTGGAAACACCATATATTTT
j_gene: TRBJ1-2; abundance: few; v_gene: TRBV10-2; d_gene: -; CDR3aa: CASSESTRWKSLYGYTF; CDR3nt: TGCGCCAGCAGTGAGTCGACAAGGTGGAAGTCACTCTATGGCTACACCTTC
j_gene: TRBJ1-1; abundance: -; v_gene: TRBV7-9; d_gene: -; CDR3aa: CASSLGAGTEAFF; CDR3nt: TGTGCCAGCAGCTTAGGGGCGGGGACTGAAGCTTTCTTT
j_gene: TRBJ1-1; abundance: -; v_gene: TRBV27; d_gene: -; CDR3aa: CASSTGLGAEAFF; CDR3nt: TGTGCCAGCAGTACAGGGCTTGGGGCTGAAGCTTTCTTT